This T cell receptor (beta chain) emerged from a study of tumor and adjacent non-tumor tissue in lung cancer. CDR3 length: 16 residues. Germline lookup yields CDR1 KGHDR and CDR2 SFDVKD. As regards this clonotype: As yet, its antigen is unknown. The junction and the germline gene differ at one end; a read error may be behind it.

The template was RNA from unsorted bulk tissue. The normal lung tissue was taken more than 3 cm from the tumor edge. Notes on the study in general: Tumor TCR diversity, when higher, was linked to shorter survival. TCR diversity was significantly greater in tumor than normal lung tissue. In normal lung, the top 100 clones were significantly more dominant than in tumor.

TCRbeta libraries were built with three rounds of nested PCR, modified from ARM-PCR. One entry per CDR3 protein, called by TCRdb with MiXCR from the multiplex PCR reads. The sample holds 60,000 to 80,000 distinct CDR3 sequences; approximately 68% are singletons and the top ten take about 30%. The V call is TRBV24-1, the J call TRBJ1-1; 7 nucleotides line up with TRBD1. This clonotype was sampled from a woman aged 45 to 65 with non-small cell lung cancer. Input material: distant non-tumor lung tissue. CDR3 loop: CATSDEGQLGNTEAFF. The CDR3 region has the DNA TGTGCTACCAGTGACGAGGGACAGTTGGGGAACACTGAAGCTTTCTTT.